These 21 T cell receptor beta chains originate from one sample sequenced in a study of monozygotic twins with inflammatory bowel disease. TCRdb re-called the 5' RACE reads; every CDR3 protein appears as one record, without DNA. Found here are about 300,000 distinct CDR3 sequences; the top ten clones hold less than 6.5%. Sequenced material: blood. These TCRs come from a human donor with ulcerative colitis or Crohn's disease, or a healthy co-twin of an affected twin (not recorded which).

The chain joins TRBV5-4 to TRBJ2-1; lacking DNA, the TRBD2 call made by TCRdb goes unchecked. CDR1 and CDR2 (germline): SGHNT, YYREEE (reference sequence). The CDR3 contains 17 residues. The CDR3 protein is CASSLSSGGSSYNEQFF.

The chain uses TRBV4-2 and TRBJ2-3; TCRdb lists TRBD1, though no DNA is available to test this call. The CDR3 runs to 18 residues. Looked up from germline, CDR1 is LGHNA and CDR2 is YNFKEQ. Here the CDR3 reads CASSQDDPRRGRGDTQYF.

V gene TRBV6-5 combines with J gene TRBJ1-4. The germline V gene encodes CDR1 MNHEY and CDR2 SVGAGI. The CDR3 contains 14 residues. CDR3 sequence: CASSYHLEREKLFF.

J is TRBJ2-2 and V is TRBV6-5; TCRdb outputs TRBD1, but without DNA this stays unchecked. This CDR3 comprises 14 residues. Germline loops: CDR1 MNHEY, CDR2 SVGAGI. This CDR3 is CASSSPRPPGELFF.

This rearrangement joins TRBV5-4 to TRBJ1-4; absent DNA, TCRdb's TRBD1 call cannot be checked. The CDR3 totals 14 residues. CDR1 is SGHNT, CDR2 YYREEE, per germline (reference sequence). The CDR3 sequence is CASSSGQASEKLFF.

This chain joins TRBV4-2 and TRBJ2-1; the D call from TCRdb, TRBD2, cannot be confirmed without DNA. Germline values: CDR1 LGHNA, CDR2 YNFKEQ. The CDR3 runs to 18 residues. The CDR3 here is CASSQEMSSSGTGNEQFF.

This chain joins TRBV7-9 and TRBJ2-5; there is no DNA to check the TCRdb D call of TRBD1. CDR1 and CDR2 from the germline V gene are SEHNR and FQNEAQ (reference sequence). The CDR3 is 15 amino acids. The CDR3 loop reads CASSLVRQGRETQYF.

V is TRBV5-1 and J is TRBJ2-7; the TCRdb D gene call, TRBD2, has no DNA to confirm it. The CDR3 spans 16 residues. Germline CDR1 and CDR2: SGHRS and YFSETQ. CDR3 loop: CASSLLAGDKQYEQYF.

The CDR3 protein is CASRRDRSYEQYF. This rearrangement joins TRBV12-3 or TRBV12-4 to TRBJ2-7; TCRdb selects TRBD1, and the lack of DNA leaves this call unchecked. The CDR3 runs to 13 residues.

This sequence joins TRBV6-1 and TRBJ2-1; TCRdb names TRBD2, which stays unverified in the absence of DNA. Germline assignment: CDR1 MNHNS and CDR2 SASEGT. The CDR3 sequence is 14 residues long. CDR3 amino acids: CAKLRLALYNEQFF.

V gene TRBV19 combines with J gene TRBJ1-6; TCRdb lists TRBD1, though no DNA is available to test this call. Germline CDR1 and CDR2: LNHDA and SQIVND (reference sequence). The CDR3 spans 14 residues. CDR3 residues: CATTRDREHSPLHF.

CDR3 sequence: CASSEDRYQPQHF. The rearrangement links TRBV6-1 to TRBJ1-5; TCRdb's D call of TRBD1 is untestable without DNA. This CDR3 is built from 13 residues. Per the germline V gene, CDR1 is MNHNS and CDR2 is SASEGT.

V gene TRBV11-3 combines with J gene TRBJ2-3; TCRdb proposes TRBD1, but this gene call is untestable without DNA. CDR1 and CDR2 from the germline V gene are SGHNT and YENEEA. The CDR3 extends over 15 amino acids. The CDR3 spells CASSPGQGLTDTQYF.

This chain links TRBV12-3 or TRBV12-4 with TRBJ2-1; the TCRdb call, TRBD2, lacks DNA for checking. The CDR3 runs to 14 residues. The CDR3 region is CASTGTSGYNEQFF.

J is TRBJ1-1 and V is TRBV10-1; TCRdb's assignment of TRBD1 cannot be checked, as there is no DNA. The germline V gene has CDR1 WNHNN and CDR2 SYGVQD (reference sequence). The CDR3 contains 15 residues. This CDR3 reads CASSVTGTRNTEAFF.

The chain combines TRBV12-3 or TRBV12-4 with TRBJ1-2; absent DNA, TCRdb's TRBD1 call cannot be checked. This CDR3 region has 15 residues. The CDR3 protein is CASSSDRITLYGYTF.

This chain uses TRBV5-5 with TRBJ2-7; TCRdb's D call of TRBD1 is untestable without DNA. The CDR3 length is 16 residues. The germline V gene encodes CDR1 SGHKS and CDR2 YYEKEE (reference sequence). CDR3 in amino acids: CASSPPGQLSSYEQYF.

The chain carries TRBV13 and TRBJ2-1; absent DNA, TCRdb's TRBD1 call cannot be checked. The germline V gene encodes CDR1 PRHDT and CDR2 FYEKMQ (reference sequence). This CDR3 comprises 13 residues. The CDR3 reads CASSFGTGDEQFF.

The chain uses TRBV24-1 and TRBJ2-2; the TCRdb call, TRBD1, lacks DNA for checking. The CDR3 contains 19 residues. CDR1 and CDR2 (germline): KGHDR, SFDVKD. This CDR3 is CATSDLWSGGTANTGELFF.

The V call is TRBV5-4, the J call TRBJ2-2; TCRdb names TRBD1, which stays unverified in the absence of DNA. The CDR3 runs to 19 residues. The germline gives CDR1 SGHNT, CDR2 YYREEE (reference sequence). The CDR3 protein is CASSFPGGQGTVDTGELFF.

V is TRBV5-1 and J is TRBJ2-5; TCRdb's D call of TRBD1 is untestable without DNA. The CDR3 length is 14 residues. The germline CDR1 and CDR2 sequences are SGHRS and YFSETQ. The CDR3 spells CASSLPSGRETQYF.